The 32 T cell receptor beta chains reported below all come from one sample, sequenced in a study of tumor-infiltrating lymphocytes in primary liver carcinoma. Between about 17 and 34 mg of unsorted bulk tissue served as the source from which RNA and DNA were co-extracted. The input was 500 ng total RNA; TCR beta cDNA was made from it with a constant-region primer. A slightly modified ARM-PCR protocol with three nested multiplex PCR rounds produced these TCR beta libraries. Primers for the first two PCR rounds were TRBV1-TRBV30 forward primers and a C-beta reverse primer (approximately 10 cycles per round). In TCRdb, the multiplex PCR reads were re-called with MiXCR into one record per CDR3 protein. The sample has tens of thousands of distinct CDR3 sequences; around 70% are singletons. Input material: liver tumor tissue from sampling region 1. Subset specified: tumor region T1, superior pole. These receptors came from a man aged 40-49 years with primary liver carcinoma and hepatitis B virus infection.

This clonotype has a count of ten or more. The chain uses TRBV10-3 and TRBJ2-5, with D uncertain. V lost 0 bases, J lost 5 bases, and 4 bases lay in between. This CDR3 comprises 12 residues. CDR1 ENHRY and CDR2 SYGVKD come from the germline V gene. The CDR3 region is CAISESSETQYF. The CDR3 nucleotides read TGTGCCATCAGTGAGTCGAGTGAGACCCAGTACTTC.

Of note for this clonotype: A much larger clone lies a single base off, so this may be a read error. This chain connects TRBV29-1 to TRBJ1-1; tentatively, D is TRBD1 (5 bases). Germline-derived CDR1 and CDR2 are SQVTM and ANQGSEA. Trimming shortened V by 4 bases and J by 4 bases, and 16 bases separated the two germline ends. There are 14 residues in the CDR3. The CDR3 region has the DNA TGCAGCGTTGCAGGGACGGTATTGAGCACTGAAGCTTTCTTT. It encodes CSVAGTVLSTEAFF.

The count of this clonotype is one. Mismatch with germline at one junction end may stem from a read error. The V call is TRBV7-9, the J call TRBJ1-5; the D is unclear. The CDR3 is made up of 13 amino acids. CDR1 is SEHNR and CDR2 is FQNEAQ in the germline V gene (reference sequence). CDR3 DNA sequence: TGTGCCAGCAGCAACACGGAAATCCAGCCCCGGCATTTT. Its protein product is CASSNTEIQPRHF.

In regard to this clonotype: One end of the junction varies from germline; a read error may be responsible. Written as DNA, the CDR3 is TGTGCCAGCAGTATGTCAAAGGGGAGCAGTCAGCCCCAGCATTTT. Protein sequence: CASSMSKGSSQPQHF. This chain connects TRBV6-5 to TRBJ1-5; D perhaps matches TRBD1 (5 bases). Germline loops: CDR1 MNHEY, CDR2 SVGAGI. CDR3 length: 15 amino acids.

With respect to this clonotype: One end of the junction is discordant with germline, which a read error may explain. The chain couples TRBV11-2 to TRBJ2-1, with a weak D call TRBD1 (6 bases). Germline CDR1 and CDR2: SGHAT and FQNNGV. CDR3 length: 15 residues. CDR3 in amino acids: CTSSTGTGSYNEQIF. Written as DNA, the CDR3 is TGTACCAGCAGCACAGGGACGGGTAGTTACAATGAGCAGATCTTC.

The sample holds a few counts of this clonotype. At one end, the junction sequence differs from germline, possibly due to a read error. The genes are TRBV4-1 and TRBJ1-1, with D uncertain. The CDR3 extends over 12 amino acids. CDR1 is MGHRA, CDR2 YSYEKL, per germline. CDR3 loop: CASSPPGTEALF. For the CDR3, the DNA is TGCGCCAGCAGCCCACCTGGAACTGAAGCTTTATTT.

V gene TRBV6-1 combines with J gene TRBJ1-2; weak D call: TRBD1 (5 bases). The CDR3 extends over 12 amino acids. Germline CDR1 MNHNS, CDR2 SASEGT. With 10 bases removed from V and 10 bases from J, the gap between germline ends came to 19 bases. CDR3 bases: TGTGCCACCCACGGGGGAATCGGTGACTACACCTTC. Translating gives CATHGGIGDYTF.

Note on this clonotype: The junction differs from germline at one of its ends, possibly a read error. This CDR3 reads CARSEGTDYGYTF. The CDR3 DNA reads TGTGCCAGGAGTGAGGGCACGGACTATGGCTACACCTTC. The rearrangement joins TRBV6-1 to TRBJ1-2; D gene unclear. The V gene's germline CDR1 is MNHNS and CDR2 SASEGT. The CDR3 has 13 residues.

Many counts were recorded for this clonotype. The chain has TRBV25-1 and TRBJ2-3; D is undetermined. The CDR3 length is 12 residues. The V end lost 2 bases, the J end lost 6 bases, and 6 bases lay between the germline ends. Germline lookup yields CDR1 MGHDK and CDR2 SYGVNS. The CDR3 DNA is TGTGCCAGCAGTGAAGGTTCGGATACGCAGTATTTT. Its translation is CASSEGSDTQYF.

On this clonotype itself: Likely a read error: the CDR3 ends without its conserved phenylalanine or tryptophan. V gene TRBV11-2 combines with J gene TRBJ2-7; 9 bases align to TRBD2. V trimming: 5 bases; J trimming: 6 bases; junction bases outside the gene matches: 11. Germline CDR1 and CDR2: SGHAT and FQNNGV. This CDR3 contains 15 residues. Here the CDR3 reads CASSIGGTSFREQYL. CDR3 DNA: TGTGCCAGCAGCATAGGGGGGACTAGCTTTCGCGAGCAGTACCTC.

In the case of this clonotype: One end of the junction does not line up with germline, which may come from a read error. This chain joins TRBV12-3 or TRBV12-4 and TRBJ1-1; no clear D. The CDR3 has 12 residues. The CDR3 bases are TGTGCCAACAGTTTGGGTGGTAGGGAAGCTTTCTTT. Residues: CANSLGGREAFF.

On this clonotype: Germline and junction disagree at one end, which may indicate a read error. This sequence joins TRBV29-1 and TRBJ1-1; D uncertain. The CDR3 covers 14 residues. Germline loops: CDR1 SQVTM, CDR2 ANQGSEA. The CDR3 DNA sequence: TGTAGCGTTGACGGTGATACCATGAACACTGAAGCTTTCTTT. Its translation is CSVDGDTMNTEAFF.

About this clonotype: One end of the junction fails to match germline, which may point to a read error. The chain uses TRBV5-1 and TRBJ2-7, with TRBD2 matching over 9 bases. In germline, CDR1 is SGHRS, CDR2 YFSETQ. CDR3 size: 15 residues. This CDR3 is CACSENSGGVYEQYF. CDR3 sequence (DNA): TGCGCCTGCAGCGAGAATAGCGGGGGTGTCTACGAGCAGTACTTC.

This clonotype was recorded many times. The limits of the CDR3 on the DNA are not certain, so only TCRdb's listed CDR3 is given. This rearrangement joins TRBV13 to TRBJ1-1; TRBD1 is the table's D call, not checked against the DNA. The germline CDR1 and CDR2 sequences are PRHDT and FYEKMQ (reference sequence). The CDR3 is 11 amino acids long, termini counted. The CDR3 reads CASSVGQGALF.

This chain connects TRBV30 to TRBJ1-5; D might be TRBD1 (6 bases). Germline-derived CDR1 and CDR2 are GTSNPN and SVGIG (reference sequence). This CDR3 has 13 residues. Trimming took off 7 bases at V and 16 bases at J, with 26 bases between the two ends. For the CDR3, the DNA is TGTGCCTTCTCGTCGGGGGGCACTCAGCCCCTACATTTT. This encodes CAFSSGGTQPLHF.

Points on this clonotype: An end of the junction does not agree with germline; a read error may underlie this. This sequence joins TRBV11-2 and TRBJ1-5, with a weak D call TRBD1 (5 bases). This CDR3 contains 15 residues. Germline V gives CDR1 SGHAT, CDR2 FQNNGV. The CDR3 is CASSVTGGSNQPQQF. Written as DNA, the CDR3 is TGTGCCAGCAGCGTTACAGGTGGTAGCAATCAGCCCCAGCAATTT.

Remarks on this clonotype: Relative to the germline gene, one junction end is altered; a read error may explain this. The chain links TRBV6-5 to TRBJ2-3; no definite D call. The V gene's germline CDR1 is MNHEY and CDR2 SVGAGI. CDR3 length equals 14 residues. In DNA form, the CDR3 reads TGTGCCATCAGTTACCCTACAGCCACAGATACGCAGTATTTT. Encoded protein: CAISYPTATDTQYF.

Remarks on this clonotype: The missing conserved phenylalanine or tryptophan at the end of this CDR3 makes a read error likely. The CDR3 reads CASEPGLVGSYYEQYI. In DNA, the CDR3 is TGTGCCAGCGAACCGGGGCTAGTGGGCAGTTACTACGAGCAGTACATC. The chain links TRBV12-3 or TRBV12-4 to TRBJ2-7; the D call may be TRBD1 or TRBD2 (5 bases each). Trimming cost V 8 bases and J 3 bases, with 23 bases left between them. The length of the CDR3 is 16 residues.

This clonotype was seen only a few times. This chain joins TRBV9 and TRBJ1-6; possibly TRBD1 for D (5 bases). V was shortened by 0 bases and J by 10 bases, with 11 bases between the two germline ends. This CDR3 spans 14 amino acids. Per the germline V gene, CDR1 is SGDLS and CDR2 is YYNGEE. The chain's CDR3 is CASSVEGVGSPLHF. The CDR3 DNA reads TGTGCCAGCAGCGTAGAAGGGGTTGGGTCACCCCTCCACTTT.

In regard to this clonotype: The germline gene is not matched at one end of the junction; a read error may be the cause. CDR3 sequence: CASGFQGVGTETFF. As DNA, the CDR3 is TGTGCCAGCGGCTTCCAGGGGGTAGGGACTGAAACTTTCTTT. This chain connects TRBV5-6 to TRBJ1-1, with 7 bases that match TRBD1. Germline CDR1 SGHDT, CDR2 YYEEEE. CDR3 length equals 14 residues.

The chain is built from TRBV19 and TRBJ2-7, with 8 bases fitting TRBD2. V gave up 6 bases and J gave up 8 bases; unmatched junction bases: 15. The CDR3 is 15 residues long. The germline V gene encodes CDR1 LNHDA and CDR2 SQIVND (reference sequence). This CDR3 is CASSQLAESSYKQYF. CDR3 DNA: TGTGCCAGTAGCCAACTAGCGGAAAGCTCCTATAAGCAGTACTTC.

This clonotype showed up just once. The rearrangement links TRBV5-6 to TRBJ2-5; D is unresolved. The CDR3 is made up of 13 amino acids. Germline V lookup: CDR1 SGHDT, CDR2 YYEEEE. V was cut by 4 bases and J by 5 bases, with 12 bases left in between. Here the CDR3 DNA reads TGTGCCAGCAGCCAGAGGCCATTGGAGACCCAGTACTTC. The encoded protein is CASSQRPLETQYF.

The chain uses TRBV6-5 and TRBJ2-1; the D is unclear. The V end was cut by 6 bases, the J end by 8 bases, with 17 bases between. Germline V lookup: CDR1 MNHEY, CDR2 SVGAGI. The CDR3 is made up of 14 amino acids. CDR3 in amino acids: CASSQRSWLDEQFF. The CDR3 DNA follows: TGTGCCAGCAGCCAGCGCAGTTGGCTAGATGAGCAGTTCTTC.

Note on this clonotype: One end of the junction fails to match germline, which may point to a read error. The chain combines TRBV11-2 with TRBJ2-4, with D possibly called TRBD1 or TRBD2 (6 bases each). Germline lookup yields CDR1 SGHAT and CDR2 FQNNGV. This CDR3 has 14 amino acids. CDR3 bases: TGTGCCAGCAGCCCCCGACGGGAGTGGGACATTGAGTACTTC. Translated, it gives CASSPRREWDIEYF.

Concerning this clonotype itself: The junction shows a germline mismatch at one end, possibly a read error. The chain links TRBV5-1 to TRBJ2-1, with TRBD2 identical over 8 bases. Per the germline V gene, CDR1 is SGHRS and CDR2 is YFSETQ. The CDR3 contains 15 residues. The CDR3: CASSETSGSVYEQSF. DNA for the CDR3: TGCGCCAGCAGCGAGACAAGCGGGAGTGTGTATGAGCAGTCCTTC.

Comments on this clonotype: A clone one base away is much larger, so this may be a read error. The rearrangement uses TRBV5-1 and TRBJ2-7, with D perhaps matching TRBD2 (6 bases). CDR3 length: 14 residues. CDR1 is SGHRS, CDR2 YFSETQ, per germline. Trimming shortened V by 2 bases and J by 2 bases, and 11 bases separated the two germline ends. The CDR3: CASSFRERTYEQYF. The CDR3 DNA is TGCGCCAGCAGCTTCCGGGAGAGGACCTACGAGCAGTACTTC. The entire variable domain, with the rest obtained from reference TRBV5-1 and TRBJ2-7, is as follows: KAGVTQTPRYLIKTRGQQVTLSCSPISGHRSVSWYQQTPGQGLQFLFEYFSETQRNKGNFPGRFSGRQFSNSRSEMNVSTLELGDSALYLCASSFRERTYEQYFGPGTRLTVT.

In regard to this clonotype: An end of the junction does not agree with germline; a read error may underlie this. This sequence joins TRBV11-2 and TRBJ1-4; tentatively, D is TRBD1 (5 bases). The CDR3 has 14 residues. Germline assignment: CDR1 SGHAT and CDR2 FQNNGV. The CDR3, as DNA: TGCGCCTGCAGCTTAGAGGTTGGGGACGAAAAACAGTTTTTT. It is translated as CACSLEVGDEKQFF.

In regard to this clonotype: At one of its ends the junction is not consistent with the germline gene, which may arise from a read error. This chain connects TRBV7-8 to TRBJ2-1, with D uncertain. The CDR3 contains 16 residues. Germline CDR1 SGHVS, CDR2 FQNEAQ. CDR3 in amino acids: CAIRRIPSSSYNEQFF. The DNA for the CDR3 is TGTGCCATCCGGCGAATCCCGTCCTCTTCCTACAATGAACAGTTCTTC.

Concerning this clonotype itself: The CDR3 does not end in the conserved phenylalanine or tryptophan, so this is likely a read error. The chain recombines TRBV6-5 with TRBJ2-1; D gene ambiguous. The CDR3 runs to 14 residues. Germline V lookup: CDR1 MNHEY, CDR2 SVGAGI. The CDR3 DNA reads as TGTACCACCTCCCGAGACCCCGCAAACGATGAGCAGTTCTCC. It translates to CTTSRDPANDEQFS.

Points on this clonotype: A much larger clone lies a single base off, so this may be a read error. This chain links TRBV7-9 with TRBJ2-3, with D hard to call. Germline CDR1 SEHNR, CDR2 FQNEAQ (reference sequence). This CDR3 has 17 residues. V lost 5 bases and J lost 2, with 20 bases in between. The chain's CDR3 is CASSPPGAIIHTDTQYF. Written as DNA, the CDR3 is TGTGCCAGCAGCCCTCCAGGTGCCATAATCCACACAGATACGCAGTATTTT.

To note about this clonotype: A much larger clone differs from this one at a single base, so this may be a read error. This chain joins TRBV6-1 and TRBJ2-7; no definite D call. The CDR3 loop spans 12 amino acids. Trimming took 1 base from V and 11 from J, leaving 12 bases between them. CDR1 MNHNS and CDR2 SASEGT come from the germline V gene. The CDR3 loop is CASSEGYYKEYF. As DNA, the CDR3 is TGTGCCAGCAGTGAAGGTTATTACAAGGAGTACTTC.

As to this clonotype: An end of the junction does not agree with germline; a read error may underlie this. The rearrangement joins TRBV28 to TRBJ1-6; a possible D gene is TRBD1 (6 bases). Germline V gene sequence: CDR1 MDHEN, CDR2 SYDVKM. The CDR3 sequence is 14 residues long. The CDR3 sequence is CVSSLNRDDSPLHF. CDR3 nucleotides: TGTGTCAGCAGTTTAAACAGGGATGATTCACCCCTCCACTTT.